This TCR beta chain was captured in a study of regulatory T cells in long-lasting Graves disease. V dropped 2 bases and J dropped 4 bases, with 9 bases sitting between them. CDR3 size: 14 residues. CDR1 and CDR2 from the germline V gene are SNHLY and FYNNEI. Time point specified: newly diagnosed GD, antithyroid drugs for less than 3 months. PBMC RNA served as the TCR library source. Investigators prepared the TCR beta libraries by applying iRepertoire HTBI primers and Arm-PCR of CDR3 regions. TCRdb fed the multiplex PCR reads into MiXCR, producing one record per CDR3 protein. Seen here are 400,000 to 500,000 distinct CDR3 sequences, approximately 16% observed once, and the top ten hold 20% to 25%. These records were also assigned to another study, of T cells in Graves' hyperthyroidism and ophthalmopathy. That paper notes: Orbital computed tomography, thyroid ultrasound, serum thyroxine and TRAb, and clinical symptoms together informed the diagnoses.

The rearrangement uses TRBV2 and TRBJ2-1; D is unresolved. The source of this sequence is a woman between 18 and 30 years old with Graves disease. The sequencing here drew on peripheral blood mononuclear cells (PBMCs), taken at new diagnosis, from a patient treated with antithyroid drugs. The CDR3 protein is CASSEFIGYNEQFF. The CDR3 DNA reads as TGTGCCAGCAGTGAATTTATAGGTTACAATGAGCAGTTCTTC.